The source of this T cell receptor beta chain is a study of cytomegalovirus exposure and HLA in healthy donors. Germline V gene sequence: CDR1 SQVTM, CDR2 ANQGSEA. This CDR3 is built from 13 residues. V was clipped by 5 bases and J by 4 bases, with 9 bases between them. The PCR used 60 Vbeta and 13 Jbeta primers. Assay used: immunoSEQ multiplex PCR; TCRdb lists only in-frame clones, some missing. The sample records about 120,000 clones, 65% to 80% being singletons. The source of this sequence is a female donor in good health and CMV-seronegative. The chain couples TRBV29-1 to TRBJ1-6; D is unclear. Specimen: PBMCs. The CDR3 sequence: CSVLTEYNSPLHF. CDR3 DNA sequence: TGCAGCGTTTTAACAGAATATAATTCACCCCTCCACTTT.